These T cell receptor beta chains were read from a single sample in a study of blood T cell repertoires in COVID-19. Assay: immunoSEQ multiplex PCR; the TCRdb copy retains only in-frame clones and omits some. The sample shows 150,000 to 200,000 clones, roughly 85% of them seen only once. The specimen sequenced was peripheral blood. These receptors came from a man aged 60-69 years with acute or convalescent COVID-19. CDR3s include the opening cysteine and the closing phenylalanine or tryptophan. The D gene is left open where the match is weak. Expanded clones are given a class, and other clones once, few, many or no size at all.

TRBJ2-7,TRBV5-1,TRBD2,-,TGCGCCAGCAGCTTGGGGGCTAGCGGGAGTGGATCCCTCTACGAGCAGTACTTC,CASSLGASGSGSLYEQYF
TRBJ2-2,TRBV7-6,TRBD2,few,TGTGCCAGCAGCTTAGCGGCTCCGGGAGCTAGCGGGATGGGCGGGGAGCTGTTTTTT,CASSLAAPGASGMGGELFF
TRBJ2-5,TRBV28,-,-,TGTGCCAGCAGTTGGGCCAGCCAAGAGACCCAGTACTTC,CASSWASQETQYF
TRBJ1-2,TRBV11-2,-,few,TGTGCCAGCAGCTCGGGGAGGGGGTTCGGCTACACCTTC,CASSSGRGFGYTF
TRBJ1-5,TRBV19,-,once,TGTGCCAGTAGTAATGGCAGGGCGTCAAGCAATCAGCCCCAGCATTTT,CASSNGRASSNQPQHF
TRBJ2-2,TRBV5-1,-,-,TGCGCCAGCAGCCCAGGGGGGACTAGAGGGACCGGGGAGCTGTTTTTT,CASSPGGTRGTGELFF
TRBJ1-1,TRBV29-1,-,once,TGCAGCGTTGGGGAAGGGGTGGGAGCTTTCTTT,CSVGEGVGAFF
TRBJ2-3,TRBV7-6,TRBD1,-,TGTGCCAGCAGCCAATTGGACAGGAGCACAGATACGCAGTATTTT,CASSQLDRSTDTQYF
TRBJ1-4,TRBV2,TRBD1,few,TGTGCCAGCAGCGGGGACAGGGGTGTAGGTGAAAAACTGTTTTTT,CASSGDRGVGEKLFF
TRBJ2-1,TRBV29-1,TRBD2,-,TGCAGCGTTTTTAGTAGGAGCGGGGGCCACAATGAGCAGTTCTTC,CSVFSRSGGHNEQFF
TRBJ2-5,TRBV27,-,-,TGTGCCAGCAGTTTATCGAAGGGGGAGTTGGGACAAGAGACCCAGTACTTC,CASSLSKGELGQETQYF
TRBJ1-3,TRBV3-1/TRBV3-2,-,once,TGTGCCAGCAGCCATCCCCGCGGGTCTGGAAACACCATATATTTT,CASSHPRGSGNTIYF
TRBJ2-4,TRBV6-1,TRBD2,few,TGTGCCAGCAGTGAATACCTAACTAGCGGGGGAAACATTCAGTACTTC,CASSEYLTSGGNIQYF
TRBJ2-5,TRBV7-9,-,-,TGTGCCAGCAGCTTAGCGGCCCCTCGAGAGACCCAGTACTTC,CASSLAAPRETQYF
TRBJ2-2,TRBV5-1,TRBD2,once,TGCGCCAGCAGCTATGGACTAGGGGCGAGGACCGGGGAGCTGTTTTTT,CASSYGLGARTGELFF
TRBJ1-5,TRBV28,-,-,TGTGCCAGCAGTTTGGGGGGGCGCAATCAGCCCCAGCATTTT,CASSLGGRNQPQHF
TRBJ2-1,TRBV2,TRBD2,-,TGTGCCAGCACCGAAACTCGGGAGGGCCAGTTCTTC,CASTETREGQFF
TRBJ1-5,TRBV11-2,TRBD1,-,TGTGCCAGCAGCTTAGGCCTCGGACAGGCTGCCCAGCATTTT,CASSLGLGQAAQHF
TRBJ1-6,TRBV27,TRBD1,-,TGTGCCAGCAGTTCTGGGACAGGGCCCGGGGAATCACCCCTCCACTTT,CASSSGTGPGESPLHF
TRBJ2-5,TRBV4-1,-,-,TGCGCCAGCAGCCAAAGACTTATTCGGGCAGGGGGGCAAGAGACCCAGTACTTC,CASSQRLIRAGGQETQYF
TRBJ2-1,TRBV5-1,-,once,TGCGCCAGCAGCTGGGCAGGAGGCTACAATGAGCAGTTCTTC,CASSWAGGYNEQFF
TRBJ2-7,TRBV6-6,-,-,TGTGCCAGCACCTTGTCGCGGGACTCCTACGAGCAGTACTTC,CASTLSRDSYEQYF
TRBJ2-4,TRBV2,-,-,TGTGCCAGCAGTGAAGTCAGGGATCAAGCCAAAAACATTCAGTACTTC,CASSEVRDQAKNIQYF
TRBJ2-6,TRBV20-1,TRBD1,-,TGCAGTGCTAGTCCTTCAGGGGGCGTTTCAGGGGCCAACGTCCTGACTTTC,CSASPSGGVSGANVLTF
TRBJ2-7,TRBV19,-,-,TGTGCCAGTAGTACAAGGGGATTTGCCTACGAGCAGTACTTC,CASSTRGFAYEQYF
TRBJ1-2,TRBV6-5,-,-,TGTGCCAGCAGAATCGACAGGAACTATGGCTACACCTTC,CASRIDRNYGYTF
TRBJ2-1,TRBV4-2,TRBD2,-,TGTGCCAGCAGCCAAGATGCCCCCCGAGGGGCGGGAGGGCTAAACAATGAGCAGTTCTTC,CASSQDAPRGAGGLNNEQFF
TRBJ2-7,TRBV5-1,-,-,TGCGCCAGCAGTTTCGAGGGCGAGCAGTACTTC,CASSFEGEQYF
TRBJ2-2,TRBV6-8,-,-,TGTGCCAGCAGTTACTCCAGGAACACCGGGGAGCTGTTTTTT,CASSYSRNTGELFF
TRBJ2-6,TRBV7-6,-,-,TGTGCCAGCAGCCCGGCCCCGGGGATTGAGTCTGGGGCCAACGTCCTGACTTTC,CASSPAPGIESGANVLTF
TRBJ2-5,TRBV5-1,TRBD2,-,TGCGCCAGCAGCCTAGGGTTAAGCGGGACCCTCCAAGAGACCCAGTACTTC,CASSLGLSGTLQETQYF
TRBJ1-4,TRBV28,TRBD1,-,TGTGCCAGCAGACGGACAGGGGAGTACGAAAAACTGTTTTTT,CASRRTGEYEKLFF
TRBJ1-4,TRBV6-5,-,few,TGTGCCAGCAGTTACTCAGACAGGAGAGAAAAACTGTTTTTT,CASSYSDRREKLFF
TRBJ2-5,TRBV10-3,TRBD2,once,TGTGCCATCAGTACGTCTAGCGGGTGGAGGGAGACCCAGTACTTC,CAISTSSGWRETQYF
TRBJ2-7,TRBV28,-,-,TGTGCCAGCAGTCCAGGGCGCCCGCCCTACGAGCAGTACTTC,CASSPGRPPYEQYF
TRBJ2-3,TRBV19,-,-,TGTGCCAGTAGTATTGAAGGGGGACGAGGGGATACGCAGTATTTT,CASSIEGGRGDTQYF
TRBJ2-7,TRBV12-3/TRBV12-4,TRBD1,-,TGTGCCAGCAGACAACGACAGGGCTACGAGCAGTACTTC,CASRQRQGYEQYF
TRBJ2-7,TRBV6-5,-,-,TGTGCCAGCATTGTGAGCTACGAGCAGTACTTC,CASIVSYEQYF
TRBJ2-3,TRBV28,TRBD1,-,TGTGCCAGCAGCTTACCGGGACCCGCAGGGGGTACGCAGTATTTT,CASSLPGPAGGTQYF
TRBJ2-1,TRBV7-8,-,-,TGTGCCAGCAGCCGTCGGCGGGAAAGTGAGCAGTTCTTC,CASSRRRESEQFF
TRBJ1-3,TRBV7-3,-,-,TGTGCCAGCAGCTTAACCTTCGGGAACACCATATATTTT,CASSLTFGNTIYF
TRBJ1-1,TRBV11-3,TRBD1,-,TGTGCCAGCAGCCGAGTGACAGGGGCCGAAGCTTTCTTT,CASSRVTGAEAFF
TRBJ1-1,TRBV11-2,-,-,TGTGCCAGCAGCCGCGACAGGTTGAACACTGAAGCTTTCTTT,CASSRDRLNTEAFF
TRBJ1-6,TRBV9,TRBD1,few,TGTGCCAGCAGCGTCGGCCCCTCCGGGACAGGAAGATCACCCCTCCACTTT,CASSVGPSGTGRSPLHF
TRBJ2-1,TRBV7-8,-,-,TGTGCCAGTCGAGGCCGGGGGAGGAACAATGAGCAGTTCTTC,CASRGRGRNNEQFF
TRBJ2-7,TRBV6-1,TRBD2,few,TGTGCCAGCAGTGAAGTGGTTGGGACTAGCGGGGACGAGCAGTACTTC,CASSEVVGTSGDEQYF
TRBJ2-1,TRBV5-5,TRBD2,-,TGTGCCAGCAGCTTGGCCGGCGGGAGGGGAAATGAGCAGTTCTTC,CASSLAGGRGNEQFF
TRBJ1-4,TRBV7-9,-,-,TGTGCCAGCAGCCCAGGGGTCGGACCGGGTGAAAAACTGTTTTTT,CASSPGVGPGEKLFF
TRBJ1-5,TRBV7-2,-,-,TGTGCCAGCAGCTACGGGGTGGGGACAAATCAGCCCCAGCATTTT,CASSYGVGTNQPQHF
TRBJ2-3,TRBV3-1/TRBV3-2,-,few,TGTGCCAGCAGCCAAGACGGCGGCCTTCGTGATACGCAGTATTTT,CASSQDGGLRDTQYF
TRBJ1-1,TRBV7-8,-,-,TGTGCCAGTTCGGGACACCCGAACACTGAAGCTTTCTTT,CASSGHPNTEAFF
TRBJ2-5,TRBV7-2,TRBD2,-,TGTGCCGGCAGGGTAGCGGGATCAGAGACCCAGTACTTC,CAGRVAGSETQYF
TRBJ2-2,TRBV5-1,TRBD2,-,TGCGCCAGCAGCTTGAAGCGGGAGCTAAACACCGGGGAGCTGTTTTTT,CASSLKRELNTGELFF
TRBJ2-2,TRBV7-9,-,few,TGTGCCAGCAGCTCGGGACTGGCGAACACCGGGGAGCTGTTTTTT,CASSSGLANTGELFF
TRBJ1-4,TRBV19,TRBD1,-,TGTGCCAGTAGTACAGGGGGCCTCGGTGAAAAACTGTTTTTT,CASSTGGLGEKLFF
TRBJ1-1,TRBV30,TRBD1,-,TGTGCCTGGGGGGGACAGGGGAACACTGAAGCTTTCTTT,CAWGGQGNTEAFF
TRBJ2-3,TRBV5-1,-,-,TGCGCCAGCGGGCCCAGCAGGTCTGATACGCAGTATTTT,CASGPSRSDTQYF